This T cell receptor beta chain emerged from a study of post-analysis software for immune sequencing data (dated by TCRdb to between 2015 and 2017). Context from the whole study: Recorded disease courses included relapsing-remitting, secondary progressive and progressive-relapsing multiple sclerosis, with some patients lacking subtype annotation. The patient repertoires were compared against 10 to 12 previously published healthy control repertoires obtained from donors aged about 6 to 27 years. A subset of samples was prepared in parallel using single-end sample barcoding, then pooled and co-amplified after Illumina adapter ligation.

To demonstrate the VDJtools post-analysis software, the study profiled TCR beta repertoires from the peripheral blood of under 15 young patients with multiple sclerosis. The multiple sclerosis patients were children and adolescents ranging in age from about 6 to 16 years. The study at large found these results: About five TRBV segments, including TRBV5-6, TRBV5-1 and TRBV20-1, were significantly more frequent in patients than controls. The multiple sclerosis patient group was slightly younger than the control group. Compared with controls, multiple sclerosis patients had significantly lower normalized Chao1 diversity, a finding suggesting substantial peripheral T-cell clonal expansion. Strong co-clustering of samples prepared in the same batch was shown by direct clustering with F measure, prompting a batch-effect correction.

Libraries were constructed by PCR. Sequenced using an Illumina HiSeq 2500. Unique molecular identifiers were incorporated into TCR beta cDNA libraries to reduce PCR and sequencing biases. Approximately 500,000 cDNA molecules were obtained per 1 to 10 million input T cells, so each molecule approximated one T cell. Patient libraries were prepared and sequenced with the same protocol used for the earlier healthy control dataset. Within a given batch, samples were prepared together, multiplexed and sequenced on the same HiSeq lane. Per the source publication's procedure: MIGEC handled the raw barcoded reads, throwing out single-read molecular identifier groups before consensus assembly and CDR3 extraction. Clonotype tables were post-analysed with VDJtools, and diversity was normalized by down-sampling all datasets to the smallest sample size. Repertoire overlap clustering matched CDR3 amino acid but not nucleotide sequences to correct batch-related cross-sample contamination. TCRdb reprocessed the public reads (quality trimming at Q25 with fastp, clone calling with MiXCR) and kept in-frame beta chains. Records with the same CDR3 protein are collapsed into one entry carrying the most frequent genes and DNA. TCRdb, rather than the study authors, made the V and J calls. This sample comprises more than 500,000 distinct CDR3 sequences, around a third of them detected only once. The top ten constitute approximately 5.4% of the sample.

This clonotype has only a few counts. Its antigen is currently not known. No much larger clone is present one base from it, and per-base qualities are unavailable. V loses 0 bases of germline sequence and J loses 0 bases, and the interval between the two ends is 15 bases. CDR1 and CDR2 are drawn from the germline V gene: SGHAT, FQNNGV. The CDR3 starts with the cysteine, ends with the phenylalanine, and has 17 residues. Only CDR3 DNA remains: 51 bases, in frame from the first base. The chain employs TRBV11-2 and TRBJ2-7, with TRBD2 tentatively as D gene (7 bases match). This clonotype was sampled from a girl aged 2-17 years with multiple sclerosis. Sequenced sample: blood. The DNA is TGTGCCAGCAGCTTAGATACGGCGGGGGCCCACTCCTACGAGCAGTACTTC. It specifies CASSLDTAGAHSYEQYF.